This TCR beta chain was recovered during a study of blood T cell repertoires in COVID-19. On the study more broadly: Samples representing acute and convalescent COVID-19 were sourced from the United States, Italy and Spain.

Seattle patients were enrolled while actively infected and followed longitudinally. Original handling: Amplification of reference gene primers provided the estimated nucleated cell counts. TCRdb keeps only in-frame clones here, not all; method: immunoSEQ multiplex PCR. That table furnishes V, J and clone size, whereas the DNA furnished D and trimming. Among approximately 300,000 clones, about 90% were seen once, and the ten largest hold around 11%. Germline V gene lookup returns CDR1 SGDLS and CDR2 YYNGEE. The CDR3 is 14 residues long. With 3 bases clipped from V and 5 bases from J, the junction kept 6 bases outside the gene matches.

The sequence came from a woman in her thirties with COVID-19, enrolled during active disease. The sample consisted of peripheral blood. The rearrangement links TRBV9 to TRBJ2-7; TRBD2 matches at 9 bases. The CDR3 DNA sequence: TGTGCCAGCAGCGCGGGACTAGCCTCAGACGAGCAGTACTTC. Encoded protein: CASSAGLASDEQYF.